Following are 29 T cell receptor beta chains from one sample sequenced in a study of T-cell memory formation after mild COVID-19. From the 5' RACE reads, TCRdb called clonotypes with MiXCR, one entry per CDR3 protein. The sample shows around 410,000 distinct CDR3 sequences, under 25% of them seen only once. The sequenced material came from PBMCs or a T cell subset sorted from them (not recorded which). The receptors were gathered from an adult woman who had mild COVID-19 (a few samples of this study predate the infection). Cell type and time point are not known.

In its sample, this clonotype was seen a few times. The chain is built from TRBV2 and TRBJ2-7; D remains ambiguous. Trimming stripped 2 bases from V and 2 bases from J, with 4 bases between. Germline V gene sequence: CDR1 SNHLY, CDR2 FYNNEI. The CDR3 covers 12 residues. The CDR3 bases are TGTGCCAGCAGTGAATCTACCTACGAGCAGTACTTC. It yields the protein CASSESTYEQYF.

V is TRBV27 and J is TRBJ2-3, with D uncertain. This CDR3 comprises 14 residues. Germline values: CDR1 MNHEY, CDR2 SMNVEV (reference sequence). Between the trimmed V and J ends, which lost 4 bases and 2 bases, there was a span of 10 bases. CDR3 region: CASSYGRYTDTQYF. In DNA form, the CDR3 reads TGTGCCAGCAGTTATGGGCGGTACACAGATACGCAGTATTTT.

CDR3 bases: TGTGCCAGCAGTTCTCGGACTAGCGGCACAGATACGCAGTATTTT. It yields the protein CASSSRTSGTDTQYF. This sequence joins TRBV12-3 or TRBV12-4 and TRBJ2-3; TRBD2 matches 9 bases. The CDR3 consists of 15 residues. Unmatched junction bases numbered 3, after V lost 4 bases and J lost 1 base.

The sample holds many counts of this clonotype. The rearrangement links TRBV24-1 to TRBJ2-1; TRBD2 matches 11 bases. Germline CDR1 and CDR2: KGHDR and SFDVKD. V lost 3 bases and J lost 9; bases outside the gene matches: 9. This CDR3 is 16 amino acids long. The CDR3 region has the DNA TGTGCCACCAGTGATCAGCTAGCGGGAGGAAGCGGTGAGCAGTTCTTC. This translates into CATSDQLAGGSGEQFF.

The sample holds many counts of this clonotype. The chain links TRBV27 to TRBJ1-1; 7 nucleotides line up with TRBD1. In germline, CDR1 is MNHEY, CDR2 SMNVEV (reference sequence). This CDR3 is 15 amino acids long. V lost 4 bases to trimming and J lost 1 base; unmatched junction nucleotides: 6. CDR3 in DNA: TGTGCCAGCAGTTACCGGGACAGCCCGAACACTGAAGCTTTCTTT. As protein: CASSYRDSPNTEAFF.

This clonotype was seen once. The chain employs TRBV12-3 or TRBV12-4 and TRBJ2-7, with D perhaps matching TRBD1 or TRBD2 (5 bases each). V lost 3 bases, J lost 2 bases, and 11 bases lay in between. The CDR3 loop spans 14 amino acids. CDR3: CASSLEDTTYEQYF. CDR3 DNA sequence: TGTGCCAGCAGTTTGGAGGACACGACCTACGAGCAGTACTTC.

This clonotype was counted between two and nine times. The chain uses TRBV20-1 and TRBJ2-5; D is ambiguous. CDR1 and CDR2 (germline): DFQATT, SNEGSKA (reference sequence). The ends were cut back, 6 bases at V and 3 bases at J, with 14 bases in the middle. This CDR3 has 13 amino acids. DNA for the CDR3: TGCAGTGCCGCGATTGACGGTGAAGAGACCCAGTACTTC. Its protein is CSAAIDGEETQYF.

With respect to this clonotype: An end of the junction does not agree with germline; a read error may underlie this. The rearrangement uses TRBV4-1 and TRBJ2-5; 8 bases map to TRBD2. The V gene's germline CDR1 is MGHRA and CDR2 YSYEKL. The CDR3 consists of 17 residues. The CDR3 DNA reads TGCGCCAGCAGCCAAGACCCAATGTCGGGGGGGATGAAGACCAAGTACTTC. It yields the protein CASSQDPMSGGMKTKYF.

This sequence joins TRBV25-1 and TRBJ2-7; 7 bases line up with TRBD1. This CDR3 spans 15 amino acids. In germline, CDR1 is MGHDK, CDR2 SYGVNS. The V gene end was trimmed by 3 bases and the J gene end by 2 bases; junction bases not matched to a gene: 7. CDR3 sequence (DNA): TGTGCCAGCAGTGACTCTGGACAGGTTCCCTACGAGCAGTACTTC. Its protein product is CASSDSGQVPYEQYF.

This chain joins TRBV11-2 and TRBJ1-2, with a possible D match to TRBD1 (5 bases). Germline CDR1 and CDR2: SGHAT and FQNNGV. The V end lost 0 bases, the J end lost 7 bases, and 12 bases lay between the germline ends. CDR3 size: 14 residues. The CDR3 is CASSLDRGLGGYTF. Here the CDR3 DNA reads TGTGCCAGCAGCTTAGACCGGGGGTTAGGTGGCTACACCTTC.

CDR3 bases: TGTGCCAGTTCAAACGGAGCGGGAGACTACGAGCAGTACTTC. This encodes CASSNGAGDYEQYF. This chain connects TRBV12-3 or TRBV12-4 to TRBJ2-7; 8 bases agree with TRBD2. The CDR3 totals 14 residues. V was clipped by 9 bases and J by 3 bases; unmatched bases: 10.

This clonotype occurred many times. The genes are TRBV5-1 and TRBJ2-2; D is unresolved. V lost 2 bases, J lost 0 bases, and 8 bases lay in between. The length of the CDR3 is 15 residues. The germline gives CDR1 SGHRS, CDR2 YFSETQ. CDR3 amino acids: CASSFMSANTGELFF. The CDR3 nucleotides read TGCGCCAGCAGCTTTATGTCAGCGAACACCGGGGAGCTGTTTTTT.

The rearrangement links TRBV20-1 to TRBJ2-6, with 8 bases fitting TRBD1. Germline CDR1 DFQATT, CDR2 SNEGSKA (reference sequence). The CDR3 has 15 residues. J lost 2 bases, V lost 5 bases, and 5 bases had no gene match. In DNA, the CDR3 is TGCAGTGCTGACCCGACAGGGGCTGGGGCCAACGTCCTGACTTTC. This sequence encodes CSADPTGAGANVLTF.

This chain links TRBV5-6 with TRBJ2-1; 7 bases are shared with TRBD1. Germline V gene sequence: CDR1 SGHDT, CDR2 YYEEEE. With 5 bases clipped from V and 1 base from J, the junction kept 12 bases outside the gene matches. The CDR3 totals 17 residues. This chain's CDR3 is CASRRAKGGWSYNEQFF. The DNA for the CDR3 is TGTGCCAGCAGACGAGCAAAAGGGGGCTGGTCCTACAATGAGCAGTTCTTC.

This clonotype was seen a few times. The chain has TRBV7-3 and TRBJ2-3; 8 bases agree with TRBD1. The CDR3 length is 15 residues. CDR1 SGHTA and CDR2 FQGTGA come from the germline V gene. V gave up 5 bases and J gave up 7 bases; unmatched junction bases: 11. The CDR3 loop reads CASSDVTGENYTQYF. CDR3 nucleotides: TGTGCCAGCAGCGATGTGACAGGGGAGAACTATACGCAGTATTTT.

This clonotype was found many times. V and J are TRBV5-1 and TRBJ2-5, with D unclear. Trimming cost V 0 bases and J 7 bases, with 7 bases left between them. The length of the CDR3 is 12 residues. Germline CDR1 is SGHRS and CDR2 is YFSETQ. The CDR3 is CASSLDVGTQYF. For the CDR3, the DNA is TGCGCCAGCAGCTTGGACGTAGGGACCCAGTACTTC.

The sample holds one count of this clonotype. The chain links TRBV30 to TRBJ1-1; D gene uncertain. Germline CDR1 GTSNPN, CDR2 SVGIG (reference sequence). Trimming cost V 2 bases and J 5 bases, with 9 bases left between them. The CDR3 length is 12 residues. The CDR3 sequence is CAWSRASTEAFF. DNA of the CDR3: TGTGCCTGGAGTAGGGCCTCAACTGAAGCTTTCTTT.

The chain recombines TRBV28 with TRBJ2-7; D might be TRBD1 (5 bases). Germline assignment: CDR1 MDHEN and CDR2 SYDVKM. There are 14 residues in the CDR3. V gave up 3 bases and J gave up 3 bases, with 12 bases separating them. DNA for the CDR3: TGTGCCAGCAGTTTGGCAGGGCCGCTCTACGAGCAGTACTTC. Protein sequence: CASSLAGPLYEQYF.

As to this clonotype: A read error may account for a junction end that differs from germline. This CDR3 reads CASSWAGELLF. DNA of the CDR3: TGCGCCAGCAGCTGGGCCGGGGAGCTGTTGTTT. The rearrangement uses TRBV5-1 and TRBJ2-2; maybe TRBD2 (5 bases). CDR1 and CDR2 from the germline V gene are SGHRS and YFSETQ. The CDR3 is made up of 11 amino acids.

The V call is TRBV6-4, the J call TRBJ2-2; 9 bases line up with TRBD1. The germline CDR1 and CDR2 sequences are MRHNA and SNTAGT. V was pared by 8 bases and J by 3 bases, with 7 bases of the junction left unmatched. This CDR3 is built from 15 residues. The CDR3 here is CASAQGAFDTGELFF. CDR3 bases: TGTGCCAGCGCACAGGGGGCGTTTGACACCGGGGAGCTGTTTTTT.

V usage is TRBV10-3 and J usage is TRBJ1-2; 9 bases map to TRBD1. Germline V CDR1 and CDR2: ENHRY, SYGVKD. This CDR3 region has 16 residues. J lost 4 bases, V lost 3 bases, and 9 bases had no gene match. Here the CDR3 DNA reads TGTGCCATCAGTGATCGTGGGACAGGGCTTTCCTATGGCTACACCTTC. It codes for CAISDRGTGLSYGYTF.

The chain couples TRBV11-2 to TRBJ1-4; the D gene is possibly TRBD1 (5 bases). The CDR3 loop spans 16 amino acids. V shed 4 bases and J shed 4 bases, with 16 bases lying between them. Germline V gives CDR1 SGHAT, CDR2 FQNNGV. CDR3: CASSSGRGGGNEKLFF. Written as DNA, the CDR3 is TGTGCCAGCAGCTCTGGACGGGGGGGAGGTAATGAAAAACTGTTTTTT.

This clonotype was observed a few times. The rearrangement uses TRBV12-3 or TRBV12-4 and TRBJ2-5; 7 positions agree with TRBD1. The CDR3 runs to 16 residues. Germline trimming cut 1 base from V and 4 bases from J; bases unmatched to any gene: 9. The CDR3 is CASSLDRDSLRETQYF. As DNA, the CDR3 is TGTGCCAGCAGTTTAGACCGGGACAGCCTAAGAGAGACCCAGTACTTC.

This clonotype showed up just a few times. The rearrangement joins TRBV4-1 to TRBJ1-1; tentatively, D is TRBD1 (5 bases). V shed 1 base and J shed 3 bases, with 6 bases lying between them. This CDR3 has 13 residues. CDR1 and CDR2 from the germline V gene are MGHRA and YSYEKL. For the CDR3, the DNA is TGCGCCAGCAGCCAAGTGGGACACACTGAAGCTTTCTTT. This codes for CASSQVGHTEAFF.

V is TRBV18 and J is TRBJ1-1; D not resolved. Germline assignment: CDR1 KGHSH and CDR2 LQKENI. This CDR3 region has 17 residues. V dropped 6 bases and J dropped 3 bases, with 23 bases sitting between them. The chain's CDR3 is CASSAREAQFSDTEAFF. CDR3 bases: TGTGCCAGCTCTGCGAGAGAGGCACAGTTCAGTGACACTGAAGCTTTCTTT.

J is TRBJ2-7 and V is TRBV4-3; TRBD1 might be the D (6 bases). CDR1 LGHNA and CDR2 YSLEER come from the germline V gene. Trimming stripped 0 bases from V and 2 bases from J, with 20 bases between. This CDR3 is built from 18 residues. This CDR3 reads CASSQEDFQQGGTYEQYF. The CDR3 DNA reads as TGCGCCAGCAGCCAAGAGGATTTTCAACAGGGCGGAACCTACGAGCAGTACTTC.

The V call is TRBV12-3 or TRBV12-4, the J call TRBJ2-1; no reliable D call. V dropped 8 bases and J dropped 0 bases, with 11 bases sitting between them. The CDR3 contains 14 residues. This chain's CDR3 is CASLKTPSYNEQFF. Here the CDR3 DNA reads TGTGCCAGCCTGAAGACCCCCTCCTACAATGAGCAGTTCTTC.

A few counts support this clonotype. The CDR3 spells CSARANRGDSPLHF. The CDR3 bases are TGCAGTGCTCGAGCGAACAGGGGAGATTCACCCCTCCACTTT. This chain uses TRBV20-1 with TRBJ1-6; 7 bases are a match to TRBD1. V shed 5 bases and J 8 bases; nucleotides not matched to a gene: 9. This CDR3 has 14 amino acids. Germline-derived CDR1 and CDR2 are DFQATT and SNEGSKA (reference sequence).

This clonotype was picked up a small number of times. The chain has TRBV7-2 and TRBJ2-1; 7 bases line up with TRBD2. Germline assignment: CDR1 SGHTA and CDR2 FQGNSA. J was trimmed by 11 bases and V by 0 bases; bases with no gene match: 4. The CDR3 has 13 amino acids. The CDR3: CASSLARAGQQFF. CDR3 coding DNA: TGTGCCAGCAGCTTAGCTCGAGCGGGGCAGCAGTTCTTC.